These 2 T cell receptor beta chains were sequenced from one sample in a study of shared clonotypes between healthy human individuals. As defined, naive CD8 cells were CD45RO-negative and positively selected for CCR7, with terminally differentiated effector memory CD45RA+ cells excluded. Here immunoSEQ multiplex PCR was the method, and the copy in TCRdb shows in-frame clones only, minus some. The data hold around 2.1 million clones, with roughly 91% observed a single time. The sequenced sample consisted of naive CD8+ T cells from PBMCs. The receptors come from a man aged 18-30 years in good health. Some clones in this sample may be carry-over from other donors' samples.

CDR3 DNA sequence: TGTGCCAGCAGTTTATTCCCTTCTTACGAGCAGTACTTC. Protein sequence: CASSLFPSYEQYF. The chain has TRBV28 and TRBJ2-7, with D unresolved. Deletions cut 1 base from V and 4 bases from J, with 8 bases between. The germline CDR1 and CDR2 sequences are MDHEN and SYDVKM. The CDR3 runs 13 residues.

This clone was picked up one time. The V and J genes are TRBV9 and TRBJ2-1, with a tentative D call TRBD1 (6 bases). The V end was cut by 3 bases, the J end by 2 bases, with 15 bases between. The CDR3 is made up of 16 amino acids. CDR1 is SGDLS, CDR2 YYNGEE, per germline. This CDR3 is CASSARSTGTYNEQFF. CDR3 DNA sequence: TGTGCCAGCAGCGCGAGGTCGACAGGCACCTACAATGAGCAGTTCTTC. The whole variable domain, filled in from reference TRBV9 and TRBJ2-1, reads DSGVTQTPKHLITATGQRVTLRCSPRSGDLSVYWYQQSLDQGLQFLIQYYNGEERAKGNILERFSAQQFPDLHSELNLSSLELGDSALYFCASSARSTGTYNEQFFGPGTRLTVL.